A single TCR beta chain is shown here with its context. The data belong to a study of shared clonotypes between healthy human individuals. Trimming left V 0 bases short and J 0 bases short, with 15 bases between. This CDR3 spans 18 amino acids. Germline V gene sequence: CDR1 LNHDA, CDR2 SQIVND (reference sequence). Sequencing was performed with immunoSEQ multiplex PCR; in TCRdb, only in-frame clones are kept and a portion is missing. This table holds millions of clones, approximately 93% found once. The sample taken for sequencing was naive CD4+ T cells from PBMCs. This sample's subset: CD45RA+ positively selected. The gene calls are TRBV19 and TRBJ2-4; D gene uncertain. The source is a man between 18 and 35 years old in good health. Some clones in this sample may be carry-over from other donors' samples. This CDR3 reads CASSIDSAANLAKNIQYF. The DNA of the CDR3 is TGTGCCAGTAGTATAGATTCGGCAGCTAACTTAGCCAAAAACATTCAGTACTTC.